These 23 T cell receptor beta chains originate from one sample sequenced in a study of cytomegalovirus exposure and HLA in healthy donors. In the PCR, 60 Vbeta and 13 Jbeta primers were used. Repertoires were generated with immunoSEQ multiplex PCR, while TCRdb's copy carries only in-frame clones and drops some. This sample's table has 200,000 to 250,000 clones. Sequenced sample: PBMCs. These TCRs come from a woman in her twenties or thirties in good health and CMV-seropositive.

Here the CDR3 reads CASSPSDSTTWDIEAFF. CDR3 coding DNA: TGTGCCAGCTCACCATCGGACAGTACGACTTGGGATATTGAAGCTTTCTTT. V gene TRBV18 combines with J gene TRBJ1-1; D is possibly TRBD1 (6 bases). This CDR3 has 17 residues. Germline V gene sequence: CDR1 KGHSH, CDR2 LQKENI. Between the trimmed V and J ends, which lost 2 bases and 7 bases, there was a span of 23 bases.

V gene TRBV7-2 combines with J gene TRBJ2-7, with 7 bases matching TRBD2. V was clipped by 5 bases and J by 1 base; unmatched bases: 8. The germline CDR1 and CDR2 sequences are SGHTA and FQGNSA. The CDR3 runs to 15 residues. The CDR3 sequence: CASSPAASGSYEQYF. DNA of the CDR3: TGTGCCAGCAGCCCGGCCGCTAGCGGATCCTACGAGCAGTACTTC.

The rearrangement uses TRBV4-3 and TRBJ1-5; D gene unclear. The CDR3 totals 15 residues. Trimming pared 0 bases from V and 7 bases from J, leaving 13 bases between. CDR1 is LGHNA and CDR2 is YSLEER in the germline V gene. CDR3: CASSQDLGLFQPQHF. The DNA of the CDR3 is TGCGCCAGCAGCCAAGATTTGGGCCTTTTCCAGCCCCAGCATTTT.

The chain uses TRBV5-1 and TRBJ2-2; TRBD2 is a possible D gene (5 bases). In germline, CDR1 is SGHRS, CDR2 YFSETQ. This CDR3 is built from 15 residues. The V and J ends lost 0 bases and 3 bases respectively, with 9 bases between them. The CDR3 loop is CASSLDGGYTGELFF. The CDR3 DNA sequence: TGCGCCAGCAGCTTGGACGGCGGGTACACCGGGGAGCTGTTTTTT.

The chain carries TRBV19 and TRBJ2-2; 13 bases are a match to TRBD2. Germline assignment: CDR1 LNHDA and CDR2 SQIVND (reference sequence). The CDR3 totals 19 residues. Losses at the gene ends were 3 bases for V and 6 bases for J; bases not matched to a gene: 13. CDR3 bases: TGTGCCAGTAGTATCCAACTAGCGGGAGGGCCCAGGTGGGCCGGGGAGCTGTTTTTT. Amino acids: CASSIQLAGGPRWAGELFF.

The chain employs TRBV6-5 and TRBJ1-2, with D uncertain. Between the trimmed V and J ends, which lost 5 bases and 3 bases, there was a span of 10 bases. The CDR3 has 13 amino acids. Germline V gene lookup returns CDR1 MNHEY and CDR2 SVGAGI. CDR3 sequence reads: CASSLNRDYGYTF. The CDR3 DNA follows: TGTGCCAGCAGTCTCAACCGCGACTATGGCTACACCTTC.

The chain employs TRBV9 and TRBJ1-2; D perhaps matches TRBD1 (5 bases). V lost 0 bases to trimming and J lost 6 bases, with 12 bases between them. The CDR3 contains 14 residues. Germline V gives CDR1 SGDLS, CDR2 YYNGEE. This CDR3 is CASSVEGQPNGYTF. In DNA, the CDR3 is TGTGCCAGCAGCGTAGAAGGACAACCAAATGGCTACACCTTC.

As DNA, the CDR3 is TGTGCCAGCAGCTCTCGGGTCGCAGATACGCAGTATTTT. Translating it yields CASSSRVADTQYF. This chain uses TRBV5-4 with TRBJ2-3; D unresolved. The CDR3 runs 13 residues. V dropped 3 bases and J dropped 4 bases, with 9 bases sitting between them. Looked up from germline, CDR1 is SGHNT and CDR2 is YYREEE (reference sequence).

This chain links TRBV30 with TRBJ2-7; tentative D call: TRBD2 (6 bases). The germline CDR1 and CDR2 sequences are GTSNPN and SVGIG (reference sequence). Between the trimmed V and J ends, which lost 3 bases and 3 bases, there was a span of 18 bases. This CDR3 region has 15 residues. The CDR3 DNA is TGTGCCTGGAGAGGAAGGCAAGGGACTCTCTACGAGCAGTACTTC. Its protein is CAWRGRQGTLYEQYF. The complete variable domain, with remaining parts taken from reference TRBV30 and TRBJ2-7, reads SQTIHQWPATLVQPVGSPLSLECTVEGTSNPNLYWYRQAAGRGLQLLFYSVGIGQISSEVPQNLSASRPQDRQFILSSKKLLLSDSGFYLCAWRGRQGTLYEQYFGPGTRLTVT.

The V and J genes are TRBV6-1 and TRBJ2-1, with D unresolved. CDR3 length equals 14 residues. V dropped 9 bases and J dropped 0 bases, with 12 bases sitting between them. The germline CDR1 and CDR2 sequences are MNHNS and SASEGT. CDR3 sequence reads: CASKAPSSYNEQFF. The CDR3 coding sequence is TGTGCCAGTAAAGCCCCGAGCTCCTACAATGAGCAGTTCTTC.

Written as DNA, the CDR3 is TGTGCCAGCAGCCGGACAGGGGGCTGGAACGAGCAGTACTTC. This gives the protein CASSRTGGWNEQYF. This chain uses TRBV6-5 with TRBJ2-7, with 11 bases that match TRBD1. CDR1 is MNHEY and CDR2 is SVGAGI in the germline V gene. The V segment lost 6 bases and the J segment 5 bases; nucleotides outside the gene matches: 6. The CDR3 sequence is 14 residues long.

The chain combines TRBV10-3 with TRBJ2-6; tentative D call: TRBD1 (5 bases). V lost 3 bases and J lost 0, with 12 bases in between. The CDR3 totals 17 residues. Germline V CDR1 and CDR2: ENHRY, SYGVKD. In DNA form, the CDR3 reads TGTGCCATCAGTGATGGGGCACCCAGCTCTGGGGCCAACGTCCTGACTTTC. Amino acids: CAISDGAPSSGANVLTF.

This chain joins TRBV5-6 and TRBJ1-3; D gene unclear. Trimming pared 0 bases from V and 5 bases from J, leaving 12 bases between. Germline V gene data show CDR1 as SGHDT and CDR2 as YYEEEE. This CDR3 has 15 amino acids. Here the CDR3 DNA reads TGTGCCAGCAGCTTGGAGCCTTACCCCCGAAACACCATATATTTT. As protein: CASSLEPYPRNTIYF. Combining the CDR3 with reference TRBV5-6 and TRBJ1-3 gives the whole variable domain DAGVTQSPTHLIKTRGQQVTLRCSPKSGHDTVSWYQQALGQGPQFIFQYYEEEERQRGNFPDRFSGHQFPNYSSELNVNALLLGDSALYLCASSLEPYPRNTIYFGEGSWLTVV.

The chain is built from TRBV19 and TRBJ1-5, with D maybe TRBD1 (5 bases). In germline, CDR1 is LNHDA, CDR2 SQIVND (reference sequence). Trimming took 11 bases from V and 3 from J, leaving 14 bases between them. The CDR3 runs to 13 residues. The CDR3 is CACQDTTNQPQHF. CDR3 sequence (DNA): TGTGCCTGCCAGGACACCACCAATCAGCCCCAGCATTTT.

The chain has TRBV18 and TRBJ1-3, with D unclear. Looked up from germline, CDR1 is KGHSH and CDR2 is LQKENI. The CDR3 runs 16 residues. Trimming took off 3 bases at V and 4 bases at J, with 16 bases between the two ends. Here the CDR3 DNA reads TGTGCCAGCTCACCCTCCTCGGGTCCGTCCGGAAACACCATATATTTT. Its protein product is CASSPSSGPSGNTIYF. Based on the CDR3 plus reference TRBV18 and TRBJ1-3, the full variable domain is NAGVMQNPRHLVRRRGQEARLRCSPMKGHSHVYWYRQLPEEGLKFMVYLQKENIIDESGMPKERFSAEFPKEGPSILRIQQVVRGDSAAYFCASSPSSGPSGNTIYFGEGSWLTVV.

CDR3 protein: CATSDRLLPTEQYF. The DNA for the CDR3 is TGTGCCACTTCCGACAGGCTACTACCCACCGAGCAGTACTTC. The J gene is TRBJ2-7, the V gene TRBV19; D possibly corresponds to TRBD1 (6 bases). Deletions cut 10 bases from V and 6 bases from J, with 22 bases between. Per the germline V gene, CDR1 is LNHDA and CDR2 is SQIVND (reference sequence). This CDR3 is built from 14 residues. The full variable domain, completed using reference TRBV19 and TRBJ2-7, is DGGITQSPKYLFRKEGQNVTLSCEQNLNHDAMYWYRQDPGQGLRLIYYSQIVNDFQKGDIAEGYSVSREKKESFPLTVTSAQKNPTAFYLCATSDRLLPTEQYFGPGTRLTVT.

The V gene is TRBV7-9, the J gene TRBJ2-6; TRBD1 might be the D (5 bases). Germline values: CDR1 SEHNR, CDR2 FQNEAQ (reference sequence). Trimming stripped 5 bases from V and 0 bases from J, with 8 bases between. The CDR3 loop spans 15 amino acids. This CDR3 reads CASSRQISGANVLTF. Written as DNA, the CDR3 is TGTGCCAGCAGCCGACAGATCTCTGGGGCCAACGTCCTGACTTTC.

The J gene is TRBJ1-2, the V gene TRBV5-1; 7 bases line up with TRBD1. The germline V gene has CDR1 SGHRS and CDR2 YFSETQ. The junction had 7 bases not matched to a gene; V was cut back by 3 bases and J by 8 bases. There are 13 residues in the CDR3. CDR3 in DNA: TGCGCCAGCAGCTCCCCAGGGGGAGAGGGCTACACCTTC. Its protein product is CASSSPGGEGYTF.

V usage is TRBV5-1 and J usage is TRBJ2-5; 9 nucleotides agree with TRBD2. The CDR3 runs 14 residues. V lost 7 bases to trimming and J lost 5 bases; unmatched junction nucleotides: 9. The germline CDR1 and CDR2 sequences are SGHRS and YFSETQ. The DNA for the CDR3 is TGCGCCAGCCAGGCGGGAGGGGGTAGTGAGACCCAGTACTTC. Its protein is CASQAGGGSETQYF.

About this clone: A read error may account for a junction end that differs from germline. CDR3 protein: CASLPPLKTEAFF. In DNA, the CDR3 is TGTGCCAGCCTACCTCCCCTGAAAACTGAAGCTTTCTTT. The rearrangement joins TRBV7-2 to TRBJ1-1; D is uncertain. From germline, CDR1 is SGHTA and CDR2 FQGNSA. The CDR3 spans 13 residues.

This chain links TRBV6-1 with TRBJ2-7, with 8 bases fitting TRBD1. The CDR3 consists of 20 residues. The ends lost 0 bases at V and 0 bases at J; junction bases unmatched: 16. Germline loops: CDR1 MNHNS, CDR2 SASEGT. The CDR3 sequence: CASSEAFVGTGIASSYEQYF. The CDR3 DNA is TGTGCCAGCAGTGAAGCGTTCGTTGGGACAGGAATAGCTAGCTCCTACGAGCAGTACTTC.

V and J are TRBV19 and TRBJ1-5; D gene uncertain. The length of the CDR3 is 15 residues. Germline loops: CDR1 LNHDA, CDR2 SQIVND (reference sequence). Deletions cut 7 bases from V and 5 bases from J, with 18 bases between. The CDR3, as DNA: TGTGCCAGTAAGGTTCGGACGGAACTAGATCAGCCCCAGCATTTT. Translation: CASKVRTELDQPQHF.

The rearrangement uses TRBV19 and TRBJ1-5; D is perhaps TRBD1 (5 bases). Germline V gives CDR1 LNHDA, CDR2 SQIVND (reference sequence). The CDR3 loop spans 15 amino acids. The ends were cut back, 5 bases at V and 4 bases at J, with 15 bases in the middle. This CDR3 reads CASSPGGRRNQPQHF. CDR3 sequence (DNA): TGTGCCAGTAGTCCCGGGGGTAGGCGGAATCAGCCCCAGCATTTT.